This T cell receptor (beta chain) was captured in a study of identical twins. All of the donors were Caucasians in good health. TCRdb fed the 5' RACE reads into MiXCR, producing one record per CDR3 protein. The sample carries about 520,000 distinct CDR3 sequences, approximately 22% recorded once. The study, taken as a whole, reports: Monozygotic twins shared more out-of-frame TCR alpha than recombination models predicted.

This clonotype was seen more than once but under ten times. Its antigen is still unknown. In addition, the sample was reused for a study of T cells expressing NK-cell markers. This second study says: The leading position in the CD3+CD56-NKG2C+ fraction of several donors also went to these clonotypes.

The material sequenced was CD4+ T cells sorted from blood. This TCR was sampled from a woman aged 18-29 years in good health.

In nucleotides, the CDR3 is TGCAGTGCACCCTCGCTCGCTGAGAGCTCCTACAATGAGCAGTTCTTC. This codes for CSAPSLAESSYNEQFF. The chain has TRBV20-1 and TRBJ2-1; D is ambiguous. CDR1 is DFQATT and CDR2 is SNEGSKA in the germline V gene (reference sequence). Trimming stripped 6 bases from V and 0 bases from J, with 18 bases between. This CDR3 contains 16 residues.